A selection of T cell receptor beta chains follows, all from one sample in a study of CD8 T cells in Susac syndrome. TCRdb analysed the immunoSEQ multiplex PCR reads with MiXCR anew, one entry per CDR3 protein. Of some 220,000 distinct CDR3 sequences listed, about 95% are singletons. Sample: CD4+ T cells from PBMCs. These receptors all stem from a human donor with multiple sclerosis. CDR3s include the opening cysteine and the closing phenylalanine or tryptophan. A D gene is named only where the DNA matches it firmly. Clone sizes are given selectively: once, few, many, or a class where the clone is expanded.

j_call	d_call	v_call	clone_size	cdr3_nt	cdr3_aa
TRBJ2-1	.	TRBV20-1	.	TGCAGTGCTAGAGATACAGCGCTGGGTTCACAGTTCTTC	CSARDTALGSQFF
TRBJ2-7	.	TRBV11-2	.	TGTGCCAGCACCCTTGGAGGGGGGGGCTACGAGCAGTACTTC	CASTLGGGGYEQYF
TRBJ2-1	TRBD1	TRBV27	.	TGTGCCAGCAGTTGGGGACAGGGGGCTAGTGAGCAGTTCTTC	CASSWGQGASEQFF
TRBJ1-1	.	TRBV29-1	.	TGCAGCGTTGAAGTTTTCTCCCAGAGGAACACTGAAGCTTTCTTT	CSVEVFSQRNTEAFF
TRBJ1-6	.	TRBV7-9	few	TGTGCCAGCAGCTCTACAGGCAATTCACCCCTCCACTTT	CASSSTGNSPLHF
TRBJ1-1	.	TRBV20-1	.	TGCAGTGCTCCAGGGGTGGGGTTTTTCCCTGAAGCTTTCTTT	CSAPGVGFFPEAFF
TRBJ2-5	TRBD2	TRBV23-1	.	TGCGCCAGCAGTCAACCCCTAGCGGAAAAGACCCAGTACTTC	CASSQPLAEKTQYF
TRBJ2-3	.	TRBV3-1	.	TGTGCCAGCAGCCGGAGGTACACAGATACGCAGTATTTT	CASSRRYTDTQYF
TRBJ2-7	.	TRBV2	.	TGTGCCACCAAGAATAGCGGAACCTCCTACGAGCAGTACTTC	CATKNSGTSYEQYF
TRBJ1-1	TRBD1	TRBV5-1	.	TGCGCCAGCAGCTTGGGCACAGGGGGCAGTTACGGCACTGAAGCTTTCTTT	CASSLGTGGSYGTEAFF
TRBJ1-5	.	TRBV29-1	.	TGCAGCGCCGGGGGTACTGGGAATCAGCCCCAGCATTTT	CSAGGTGNQPQHF
TRBJ2-7	TRBD1	TRBV20-1	once	TGCAGTGCTGTGAAGACAGGGCTTGATCGGCAGTACTTC	CSAVKTGLDRQYF
TRBJ2-5	.	TRBV3-1	.	TGTGCCAGCAGCCAAGGGGGAGCGGAAGAGACCCAGTACTTC	CASSQGGAEETQYF
TRBJ2-1	.	TRBV2	.	TGTGCCAGCAGTGAAAATGTCTACAATGAGCAGTTCTTC	CASSENVYNEQFF
TRBJ1-1	.	TRBV29-1	.	TGCAGCGTTCCCACTGGGGGGGGGAAAGCTTTCTTT	CSVPTGGGKAFF
TRBJ1-1	.	TRBV3-1	.	TGTGCCAGCAGCCAAGTCGCGGACACTGAAGCTTTCTTT	CASSQVADTEAFF
TRBJ1-2	TRBD1	TRBV24-1	.	TGTGCCACCAGTGATGATGACAGGGCCTATGGCTACACCTTC	CATSDDDRAYGYTF
TRBJ2-3	.	TRBV20-1	.	TGCGGGGTGGAGACTAGATTTGAGCAGTATTTT	CGVETRFEQYF
TRBJ2-7	.	TRBV3-1	.	TGTGCCAGCAGCCAAGTACCGCTCGAGCAGTACTTC	CASSQVPLEQYF
TRBJ2-7	.	TRBV9	.	TGTGCCAGCAGCGTAGTTGGTGGGGGCCCAGGGGAGCAGTACTTC	CASSVVGGGPGEQYF
TRBJ1-1	.	TRBV4-2	.	TGTGCCAGCAGCTCACCCGGGGCGGCTTTCTTT	CASSSPGAAFF
TRBJ2-5	.	TRBV25-1	once	TGTGCCAGCAGTGAATATGTCTCGGAGACCCAGTACTTC	CASSEYVSETQYF
TRBJ1-5	.	TRBV2	.	TGTGCCAGCAGTGAAGAGGTATATAGCAATCAGCCCCAGCATTTT	CASSEEVYSNQPQHF
TRBJ2-7	.	TRBV2	.	TGTGCCAGTACTTTAGCGTCCTACGAGCAGTACTTC	CASTLASYEQYF
TRBJ1-2	.	TRBV7-2	.	TGTGCCAGCAGCTTAATCAGTCTTGACGGCTACACCTTC	CASSLISLDGYTF
TRBJ2-1	.	TRBV28	.	TGTGCCAGCAGTCTGGGGAGGGGGCGTGAGAGTGAGCAGTTCTTC	CASSLGRGRESEQFF